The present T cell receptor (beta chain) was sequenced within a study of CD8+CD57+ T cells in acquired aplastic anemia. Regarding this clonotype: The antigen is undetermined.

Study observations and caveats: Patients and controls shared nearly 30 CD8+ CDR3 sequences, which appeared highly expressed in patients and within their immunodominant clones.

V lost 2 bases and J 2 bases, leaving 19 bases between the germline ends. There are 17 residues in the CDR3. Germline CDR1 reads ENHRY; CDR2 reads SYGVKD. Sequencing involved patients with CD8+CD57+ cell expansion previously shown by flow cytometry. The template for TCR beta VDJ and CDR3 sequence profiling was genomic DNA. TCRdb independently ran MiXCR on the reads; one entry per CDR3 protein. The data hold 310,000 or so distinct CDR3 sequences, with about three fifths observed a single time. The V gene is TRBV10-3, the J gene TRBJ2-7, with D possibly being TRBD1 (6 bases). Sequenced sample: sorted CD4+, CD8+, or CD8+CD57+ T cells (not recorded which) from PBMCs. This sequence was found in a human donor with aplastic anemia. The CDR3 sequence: CAISERSGTGRTYEQYF. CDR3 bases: TGTGCCATCAGTGAGAGGTCGGGAACAGGGCGCACCTACGAGCAGTACTTC.